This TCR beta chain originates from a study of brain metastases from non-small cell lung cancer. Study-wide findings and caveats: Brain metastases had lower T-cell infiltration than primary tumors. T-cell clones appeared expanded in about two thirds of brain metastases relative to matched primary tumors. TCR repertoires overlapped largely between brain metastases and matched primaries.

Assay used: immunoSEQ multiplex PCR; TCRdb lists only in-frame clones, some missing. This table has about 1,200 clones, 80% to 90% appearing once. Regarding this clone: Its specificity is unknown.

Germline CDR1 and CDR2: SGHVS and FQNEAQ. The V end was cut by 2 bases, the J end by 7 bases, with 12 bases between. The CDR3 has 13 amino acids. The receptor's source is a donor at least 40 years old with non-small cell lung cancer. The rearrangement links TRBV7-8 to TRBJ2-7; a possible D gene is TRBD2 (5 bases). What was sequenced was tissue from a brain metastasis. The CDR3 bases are TGTGCCAGCAGCTTATCCCCGGGGAAAGAGCAGTACTTC. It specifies CASSLSPGKEQYF.